These T cell receptor beta chains were read from a single sample in a study of circulating tumor DNA in untreated peripheral T-cell lymphoma. Repertoires were generated with immunoSEQ multiplex PCR, while TCRdb's copy carries only in-frame clones and drops some. The table lists several hundred clones, approximately 83% of them singletons. Sequenced input: cell-free DNA from blood serum. These receptors were collected from a human donor with peripheral T-cell lymphoma. Each CDR3 is given with its conserved first and last residue. A D gene is named only where the DNA matches it firmly. Clone size is shown for a subset of rows, as once, few, many or a class of expanded clone.

j_gene | abundance | len | v_gene | d_gene | CDR3nt | CDR3aa
TRBJ1-4 | - | 15 | TRBV7-9 | TRBD1 | TGTGCCAGCAGCTTAGGGGACAGGCCTCGGGAAAAACTGTTTTTT | CASSLGDRPREKLFF
TRBJ2-7 | - | 15 | TRBV11-2 | TRBD1 | TGTGCCAGCAGCTTAGATGGGGACAGAACCTACGAGCAGTACTTC | CASSLDGDRTYEQYF
TRBJ1-1 | - | 14 | TRBV7-9 | - | TGTGCCAGCAGCCCCGATTTTCCGAACACTGAAGCTTTCTTT | CASSPDFPNTEAFF
TRBJ2-2 | - | 14 | TRBV7-9 | - | TGTGCCAGCAGCTTAGCCGGGGACACCGGGGAGCTGTTTTTT | CASSLAGDTGELFF
TRBJ2-1 | few | 16 | TRBV9 | TRBD1 | TGTGCCAGCAGCGGTGAATCGGGACAGGGACGCAATGAGCAGTTCTTC | CASSGESGQGRNEQFF
TRBJ2-1 | - | 18 | TRBV7-3 | TRBD2 | TGTGCCAGCAGCCCAGGGTTAGCGGGAGGACCTCTCTACAATGAGCAGTTCTTC | CASSPGLAGGPLYNEQFF
TRBJ2-6 | - | 18 | TRBV12-5 | - | TGTGCTAGTGGTCAACGACCTGCAGGACAAAGTCGGGCCAACGTCCTGACTTTC | CASGQRPAGQSRANVLTF
TRBJ2-3 | - | 17 | TRBV5-4 | TRBD2 | TGTGCCAGCAGCTCCGGTGGGCTAGCGGCGTTCACAGATACGCAGTATTTT | CASSSGGLAAFTDTQYF
TRBJ2-5 | - | 14 | TRBV30 | TRBD2 | TGTGCCTGGACCCCGGGGGGGATAATCGAGACCCAGTACTTC | CAWTPGGIIETQYF
TRBJ1-4 | - | 15 | TRBV9 | - | TGTGCCAGCAGCGTAGAGAGGGGCAGTAATGAAAAACTGTTTTTT | CASSVERGSNEKLFF
TRBJ2-7 | - | 13 | TRBV28 | - | TGTGCCGGCAGCTTGGGGCTCCACTACGAGCAGTACTTC | CAGSLGLHYEQYF
TRBJ1-1 | - | 12 | TRBV9 | - | TGTGCCAGCGGCGGGGGAGGGGCTGAAGCTTTCTTT | CASGGGGAEAFF
TRBJ1-1 | - | 16 | TRBV4-3 | TRBD1 | TGCGCCAGCAGCCAATCAGAAGGGGGCGTAAACACTGAAGCTTTCTTT | CASSQSEGGVNTEAFF
TRBJ1-2 | - | 13 | TRBV25-1 | TRBD1 | TGTGCCAGCAGTGGACAGGGGGCTGGTGGCTACACCTTC | CASSGQGAGGYTF
TRBJ2-7 | - | 16 | TRBV25-1 | TRBD1 | TGTGCCAGCAGTAGATATTCGGGACAGGGGGTCATCGAGCAGTACTTC | CASSRYSGQGVIEQYF
TRBJ2-7 | - | 14 | TRBV9 | TRBD2 | TGTGCCAGCAGCGTAGACGGACTAGCGTACGAGCAGTACTTC | CASSVDGLAYEQYF
TRBJ1-2 | - | 13 | TRBV1 | - | TGCACCAGCATTGTGCGAAAGACCTATGGCTACACCTTC | CTSIVRKTYGYTF
TRBJ2-7 | - | 14 | TRBV27 | TRBD1 | TGTGCCAGCAGTTTAGGCGGACAGGGCTCTAAGCAGTACTTC | CASSLGGQGSKQYF
TRBJ2-7 | - | 14 | TRBV9 | - | TGTGCCAGCAGCCCACGGACCCACTCCTACGAGCAGTACTTC | CASSPRTHSYEQYF
TRBJ1-5 | - | 14 | TRBV6-5 | - | TGTGCCAGCAGTTTTGACGGGCGCAATCAGCCCCAGCATTTT | CASSFDGRNQPQHF
TRBJ2-7 | - | 14 | TRBV30 | TRBD1 | TGTGCCTGGAGCCCGGGACAGGGCACCTACGAGCAGTACTTC | CAWSPGQGTYEQYF
TRBJ1-5 | - | 14 | TRBV5-1 | - | TGCGCCAGCAGCCCGCGTGGGATGTATCAGCCCCAGCATTTT | CASSPRGMYQPQHF
TRBJ2-7 | - | 10 | TRBV27 | - | TGTGCCAGCAGTTTAGTCGAGCAGTACTTC | CASSLVEQYF
TRBJ2-3 | - | 16 | TRBV7-3 | - | TGTGCCAGCAGCTTAAGGGTCGGCACTAGCACAGATACGCAGTATTTT | CASSLRVGTSTDTQYF
TRBJ2-1 | - | 13 | TRBV27 | - | TGTGCCAGCAGTTTATATCTCAAGGATGAGCAGTTCTTC | CASSLYLKDEQFF
TRBJ1-2 | - | 14 | TRBV28 | TRBD1 | TGTGCCAGCAGAAGACAGGGGACAAACTATGGCTACACCTTC | CASRRQGTNYGYTF
TRBJ1-2 | once | 12 | TRBV28 | - | TGTGCCAGCAGTTGGGGACATTTGGGCTACACCTTC | CASSWGHLGYTF
TRBJ1-5 | - | 15 | TRBV6-5 | - | TGTGCCAGCAGTTACAGGGGTTCGGGCAATCAGCCCCAGCATTTT | CASSYRGSGNQPQHF
TRBJ2-7 | few | 10 | TRBV20-1 | - | TGCAGTGCTAGTGCCTACGAGCAGTACTTC | CSASAYEQYF
TRBJ1-5 | - | 15 | TRBV19 | - | TGTGCCAGTAGTACCTACAGGGATAGCAATCAGCCCCAGCATTTT | CASSTYRDSNQPQHF
TRBJ1-1 | - | 14 | TRBV28 | - | TGTGCCAGCAGTTTCTGGGGGATGAACACTGAAGCCTTCTTT | CASSFWGMNTEAFF
TRBJ1-1 | - | 11 | TRBV14 | - | TGTGCCAGCAGCCAACGCACTGAAGCTTTCTTT | CASSQRTEAFF
TRBJ2-7 | - | 14 | TRBV6-5 | - | TGTGCCAGCAGGGACAGGCGGGAATCCTACGAGCAGTACTTC | CASRDRRESYEQYF
TRBJ2-3 | - | 15 | TRBV9 | TRBD2 | TGTGCCAGCAGCGTGCGGGGGGACGGCACAGATACGCAGTATTTT | CASSVRGDGTDTQYF
TRBJ2-6 | - | 20 | TRBV4-3 | TRBD1 | TGCGCCAGCAGCCATCGTATAGGGACAGAAACAAGCTCTGGGGCCAACGTCCTGACTTTC | CASSHRIGTETSSGANVLTF
TRBJ2-5 | once | 14 | TRBV25-1 | - | TGTGCCAGCAGTGAGGGTCGCCACCAAGAGACCCAGTACTTC | CASSEGRHQETQYF
TRBJ1-6 | - | 15 | TRBV10-2 | TRBD1 | TGCGCCAGCAGTGTACAGGGGAATTATAATTCACCCCTCCACTTT | CASSVQGNYNSPLHF
TRBJ1-2 | - | 12 | TRBV29-1 | - | TGCAGCGTGGGGGGGGACCTCTATGGCTACACCTTC | CSVGGDLYGYTF
TRBJ2-1 | few | 18 | TRBV7-9 | TRBD2 | TGTGCCAGCAGCTTAGCTACGGGAGCGGGGGTATCCTACAATGAGCAGTTCTTC | CASSLATGAGVSYNEQFF
TRBJ1-1 | - | 12 | TRBV11-2 | - | TGTGCCAGCCGACGGGTGGGCACTGAAGCTTTCTTT | CASRRVGTEAFF
TRBJ1-3 | - | 14 | TRBV6-5 | - | TGTGCCAGCAGTAATGATTTAAACGGAAACACCATATATTTT | CASSNDLNGNTIYF
TRBJ2-7 | once | 14 | TRBV6-6 | TRBD2 | TGTGCCAGCAGTTCTAGCGGGGAGACCTACGAGCAGTACTTC | CASSSSGETYEQYF
TRBJ1-1 | - | 13 | TRBV13 | - | TGTGCCAGCAGCTCCCCAGGGAACACTGAAGCTTTCTTT | CASSSPGNTEAFF
TRBJ1-5 | - | 15 | TRBV7-2 | - | TGTGCCAGCAGCTTAGAAGCGATTAGCAATCAGCCCCAGCATTTT | CASSLEAISNQPQHF
TRBJ1-3 | - | 16 | TRBV19 | TRBD1 | TGTGCCAGTAGTATATCCTTTCAGGGGGCAAGAAACACCATATATTTT | CASSISFQGARNTIYF
TRBJ1-5 | - | 14 | TRBV2 | - | TGTGCCAGCAATCCAGGGTTGAGCAATCAGCCCCAGCATTTT | CASNPGLSNQPQHF
TRBJ2-7 | - | 15 | TRBV4-1 | - | TGCGCCAGCAGCCCAGGTGCTAGCGCTACCTACGAGCAGTACTTC | CASSPGASATYEQYF
TRBJ2-2 | - | 15 | TRBV18 | TRBD1 | TGTGCCAGCTCACGGGACAGGGATCGGCCCGGGGAGCTGTTTTTT | CASSRDRDRPGELFF
TRBJ1-2 | - | 13 | TRBV28 | - | TGTGCCAGCAGTACGGTGAGGGACTATGGCTACACCTTC | CASSTVRDYGYTF
TRBJ2-7 | - | 16 | TRBV7-9 | TRBD1 | TGTGCCAGCAGCCCCCTGACCGGGACAGGCACCTACGAGCAGTACTTC | CASSPLTGTGTYEQYF
TRBJ2-7 | few | 11 | TRBV20-1 | TRBD2 | TGCAGTCTAGCGGGAGTCAACGAGCAGTACTTC | CSLAGVNEQYF
TRBJ1-1 | - | 13 | TRBV4-1 | - | TGCGCCAGCAGCCCCCAACGTTGGACTGAAGCTTTCTTT | CASSPQRWTEAFF